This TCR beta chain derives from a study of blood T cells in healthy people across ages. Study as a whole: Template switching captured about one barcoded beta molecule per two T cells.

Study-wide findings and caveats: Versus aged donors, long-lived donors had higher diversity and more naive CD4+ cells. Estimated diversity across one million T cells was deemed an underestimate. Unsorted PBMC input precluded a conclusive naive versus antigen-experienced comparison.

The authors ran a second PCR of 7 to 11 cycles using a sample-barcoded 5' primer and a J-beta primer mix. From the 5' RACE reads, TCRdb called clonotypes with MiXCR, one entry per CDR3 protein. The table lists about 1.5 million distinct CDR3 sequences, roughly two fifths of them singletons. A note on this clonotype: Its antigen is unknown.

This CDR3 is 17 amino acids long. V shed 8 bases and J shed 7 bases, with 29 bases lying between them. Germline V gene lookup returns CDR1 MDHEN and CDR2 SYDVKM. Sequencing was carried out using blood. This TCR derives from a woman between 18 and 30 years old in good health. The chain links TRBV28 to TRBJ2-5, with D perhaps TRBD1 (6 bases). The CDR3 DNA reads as TGTGCCAGCCGACCTTTCTTCACCGGGACAAAAGAAGCGACCCAGTACTTC. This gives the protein CASRPFFTGTKEATQYF.